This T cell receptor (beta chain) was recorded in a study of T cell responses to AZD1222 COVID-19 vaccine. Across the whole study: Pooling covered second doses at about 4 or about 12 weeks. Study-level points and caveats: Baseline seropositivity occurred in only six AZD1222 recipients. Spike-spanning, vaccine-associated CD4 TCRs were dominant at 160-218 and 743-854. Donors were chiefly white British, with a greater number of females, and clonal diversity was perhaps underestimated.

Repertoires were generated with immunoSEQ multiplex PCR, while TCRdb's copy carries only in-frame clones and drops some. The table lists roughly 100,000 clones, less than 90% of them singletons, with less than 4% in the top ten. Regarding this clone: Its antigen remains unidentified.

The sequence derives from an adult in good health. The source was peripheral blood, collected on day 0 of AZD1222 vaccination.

CDR3 loop: CASNYMNTEAFF. CDR3 DNA sequence: TGTGCCAGCAACTACATGAACACTGAAGCTTTCTTT. The gene calls are TRBV19 and TRBJ1-1; D is undetermined. Germline-derived CDR1 and CDR2 are LNHDA and SQIVND (reference sequence). This CDR3 has 12 amino acids. V lost 9 bases and J lost 0, with 8 bases in between. The complete variable domain, with remaining parts taken from reference TRBV19 and TRBJ1-1, reads DGGITQSPKYLFRKEGQNVTLSCEQNLNHDAMYWYRQDPGQGLRLIYYSQIVNDFQKGDIAEGYSVSREKKESFPLTVTSAQKNPTAFYLCASNYMNTEAFFGQGTRLTVV.